The entry that follows covers one TCR beta chain sequence. No antigen is known for it. V lost 1 base to trimming and J lost 2 bases, with 9 bases between them. CDR1 and CDR2 (germline): SGHRS, YFSETQ. The CDR3 contains 14 residues. These data belong to a study of long-term antiretroviral therapy in people with HIV. Points from the study as a whole: Pre-ART-expanded clones dominated the repertoire at all time points. Post-ART diversity increased but stayed below transplant donor controls.

immunoSEQ v3.0 was run at survey level. Only in-frame clones appear in the TCRdb table, and some are missing; sequencing was by immunoSEQ multiplex PCR. The sample includes thousands of clones, over 60% of them seen just once. The chain has TRBV5-1 and TRBJ1-2, with TRBD1 as a possible D gene (5 bases). The material was unsorted PBMCs, obtained around eleven months before starting antiretroviral therapy. This sequence was found in a man aged 35 to 55 with HIV. Here the CDR3 DNA reads TGCGCCAGCAGCTTGATCCCAGGGAACTATGGCTACACCTTC. Its protein is CASSLIPGNYGYTF.